This TCR beta chain emerged from a study of T-cell memory formation after mild COVID-19. Study in general: TCR clusters were mostly donor specific.

Each CDR3 protein is one row after TCRdb ran MiXCR on the 5' RACE reads. The table has under 650,000 distinct CDR3 sequences, roughly 18% seen once. Comments on this clonotype: Its antigen is still unknown.

The CDR3 runs to 13 residues. Trimming removed 1 base from V and 8 bases from J; junction bases left unmatched: 6. Germline CDR1 DFQATT, CDR2 SNEGSKA (reference sequence). Study observations and caveats: Cross-reactive memory appears to have joined, as suggested by some responding clones showing up in pre-infection memory.

V usage is TRBV20-1 and J usage is TRBJ1-1; TRBD1 agrees at 8 bases. The TCR comes from an adult woman who had mild COVID-19 (a few samples of this study predate the infection). Cell type and time point are not known. Sequenced input: PBMCs or a T cell subset sorted from them (not recorded which). The CDR3 here is CSARVSWDREAFF. In DNA, the CDR3 is TGCAGTGCTAGAGTTTCTTGGGACAGGGAAGCTTTCTTT.